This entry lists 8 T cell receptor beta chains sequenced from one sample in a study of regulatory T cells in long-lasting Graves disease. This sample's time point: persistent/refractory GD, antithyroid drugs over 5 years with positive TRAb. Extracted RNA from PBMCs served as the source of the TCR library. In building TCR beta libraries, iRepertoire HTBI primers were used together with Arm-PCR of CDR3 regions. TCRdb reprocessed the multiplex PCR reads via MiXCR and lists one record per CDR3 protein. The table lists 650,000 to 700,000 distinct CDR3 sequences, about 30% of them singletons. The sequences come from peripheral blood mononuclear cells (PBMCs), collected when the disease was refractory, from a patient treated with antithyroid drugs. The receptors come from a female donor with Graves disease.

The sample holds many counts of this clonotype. CDR3 nucleotide sequence: TGTGCCAGCAGTTTCAGGAGTGTTGGCAATCAGCCCCAGCATTTT. This gives the protein CASSFRSVGNQPQHF. The chain links TRBV28 to TRBJ1-5; D is unclear. V shed 3 bases and J shed 2 bases, with 11 bases lying between them. Germline lookup yields CDR1 MDHEN and CDR2 SYDVKM. The CDR3 totals 15 residues.

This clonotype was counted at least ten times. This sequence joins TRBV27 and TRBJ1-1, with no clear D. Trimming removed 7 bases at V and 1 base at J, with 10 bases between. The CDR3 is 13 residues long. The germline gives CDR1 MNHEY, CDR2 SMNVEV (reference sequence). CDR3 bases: TGTGCCAGCACCCCGCTGGGGAACACTGAAGCTTTCTTT. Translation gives CASTPLGNTEAFF.

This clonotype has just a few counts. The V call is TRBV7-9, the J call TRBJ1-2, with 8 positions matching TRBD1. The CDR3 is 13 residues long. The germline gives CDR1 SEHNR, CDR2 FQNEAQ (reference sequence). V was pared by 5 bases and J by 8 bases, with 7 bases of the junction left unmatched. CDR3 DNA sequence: TGTGCCAGCAGCCCTGACAGGGGAAAAGGCTACACCTTC. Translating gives CASSPDRGKGYTF.

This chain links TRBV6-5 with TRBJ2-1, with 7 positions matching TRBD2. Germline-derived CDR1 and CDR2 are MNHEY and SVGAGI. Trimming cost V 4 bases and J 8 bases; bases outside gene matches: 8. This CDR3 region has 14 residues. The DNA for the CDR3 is TGTGCCAGCAGTTTCGGCGGGAGTCTCGATGAGCAGTTCTTC. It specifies CASSFGGSLDEQFF.

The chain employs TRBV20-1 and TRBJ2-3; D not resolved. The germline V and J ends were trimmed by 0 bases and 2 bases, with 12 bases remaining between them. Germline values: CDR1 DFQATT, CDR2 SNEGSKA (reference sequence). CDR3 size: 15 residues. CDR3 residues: CSAREGQRHTDTQYF. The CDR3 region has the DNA TGCAGTGCTAGAGAAGGGCAGCGTCACACAGATACGCAGTATTTT.

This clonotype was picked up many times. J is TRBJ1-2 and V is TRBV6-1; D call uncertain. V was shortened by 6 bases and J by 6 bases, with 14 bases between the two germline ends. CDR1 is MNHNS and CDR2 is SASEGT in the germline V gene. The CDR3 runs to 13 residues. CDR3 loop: CASRRQRSDGYTF. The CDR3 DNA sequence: TGTGCCAGCAGGCGGCAGCGGTCGGATGGCTACACCTTC.

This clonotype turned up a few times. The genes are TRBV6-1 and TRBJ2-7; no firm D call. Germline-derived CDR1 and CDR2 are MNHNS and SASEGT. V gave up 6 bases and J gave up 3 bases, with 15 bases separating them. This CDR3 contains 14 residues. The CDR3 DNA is TGTGCCAGCAGCCAATACTCGGGTTTCTACGAGCAGTACTTC. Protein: CASSQYSGFYEQYF.

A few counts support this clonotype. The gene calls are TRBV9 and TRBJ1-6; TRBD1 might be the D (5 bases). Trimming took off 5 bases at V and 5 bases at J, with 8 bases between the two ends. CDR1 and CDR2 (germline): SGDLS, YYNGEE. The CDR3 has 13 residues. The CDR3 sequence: CASSVGDNSPLHF. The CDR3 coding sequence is TGTGCCAGCAGTGTGGGGGATAATTCACCCCTCCACTTT.